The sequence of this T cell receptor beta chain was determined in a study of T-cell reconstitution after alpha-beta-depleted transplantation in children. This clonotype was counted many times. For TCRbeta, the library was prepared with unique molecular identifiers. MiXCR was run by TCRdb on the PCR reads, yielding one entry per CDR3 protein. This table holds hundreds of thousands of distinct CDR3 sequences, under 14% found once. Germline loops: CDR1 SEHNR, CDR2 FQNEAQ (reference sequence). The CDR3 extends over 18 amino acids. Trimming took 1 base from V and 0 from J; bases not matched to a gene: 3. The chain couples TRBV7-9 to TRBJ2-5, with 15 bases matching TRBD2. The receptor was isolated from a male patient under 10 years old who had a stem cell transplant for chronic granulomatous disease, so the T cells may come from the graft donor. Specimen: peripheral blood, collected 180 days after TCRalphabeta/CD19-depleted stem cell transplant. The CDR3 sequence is CASSLGTSGRADQETQYF. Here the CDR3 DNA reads TGTGCCAGCAGCTTAGGGACTAGCGGGAGGGCCGACCAAGAGACCCAGTACTTC.